This entry concerns a single T cell receptor (beta chain). The repertoire was sequenced with immunoSEQ multiplex PCR; TCRdb's copy has only in-frame clones and lacks some. This table has about 83,000 clones, around 92% appearing once. This record comes from a study of OX40 agonist ivuxolimab in advanced cancers. Germline loops: CDR1 MRHNA, CDR2 SNTAGT. This CDR3 comprises 15 residues. V gave up 4 bases and J gave up 4 bases; unmatched junction bases: 5. The sequence derives from an adult with an advanced solid tumor such as melanoma, head and neck, liver or kidney cancer. This chain joins TRBV6-4 and TRBJ2-1; 9 bases align to TRBD2. Sequences were derived from CD4+ or CD8+ T cells sorted from blood, sampled in a trial of the OX40 agonist ivuxolimab. The CDR3 DNA is TGTGCCAGCAGTGGATCAAGCGGGGGGTACAATGAGCAGTTCTTC. Its translation: CASSGSSGGYNEQFF.